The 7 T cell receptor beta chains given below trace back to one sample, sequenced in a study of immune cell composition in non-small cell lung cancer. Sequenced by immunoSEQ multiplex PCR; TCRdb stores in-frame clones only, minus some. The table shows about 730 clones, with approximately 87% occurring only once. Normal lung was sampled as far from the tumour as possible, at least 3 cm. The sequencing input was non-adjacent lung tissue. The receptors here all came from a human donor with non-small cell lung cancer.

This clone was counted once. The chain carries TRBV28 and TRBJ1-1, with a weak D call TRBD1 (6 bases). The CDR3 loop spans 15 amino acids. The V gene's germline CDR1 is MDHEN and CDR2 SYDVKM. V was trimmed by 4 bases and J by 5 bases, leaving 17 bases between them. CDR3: CASSSHSRGQTEAFF. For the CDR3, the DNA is TGTGCCAGCAGTTCCCACTCCAGGGGCCAGACTGAAGCTTTCTTT.

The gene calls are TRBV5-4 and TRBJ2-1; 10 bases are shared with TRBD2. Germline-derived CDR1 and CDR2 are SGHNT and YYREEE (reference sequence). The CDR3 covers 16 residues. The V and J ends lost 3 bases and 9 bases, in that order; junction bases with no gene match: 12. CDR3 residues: CASSSRVPGLAIEQFF. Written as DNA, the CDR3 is TGTGCCAGCAGCTCGCGAGTTCCGGGACTAGCGATTGAGCAGTTCTTC.

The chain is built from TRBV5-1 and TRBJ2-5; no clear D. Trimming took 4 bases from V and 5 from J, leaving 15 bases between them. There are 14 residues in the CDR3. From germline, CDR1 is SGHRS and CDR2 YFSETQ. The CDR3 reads CASSTGTQAETQYF. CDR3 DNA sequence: TGCGCCAGCAGCACCGGAACACAAGCGGAGACCCAGTACTTC.

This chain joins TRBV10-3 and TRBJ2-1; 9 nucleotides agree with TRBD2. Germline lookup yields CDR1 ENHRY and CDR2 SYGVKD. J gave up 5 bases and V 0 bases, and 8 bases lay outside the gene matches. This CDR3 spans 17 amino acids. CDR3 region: CAISESRASGDNNEQFF. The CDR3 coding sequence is TGTGCCATCAGTGAGTCTCGGGCTAGCGGGGACAACAATGAGCAGTTCTTC.

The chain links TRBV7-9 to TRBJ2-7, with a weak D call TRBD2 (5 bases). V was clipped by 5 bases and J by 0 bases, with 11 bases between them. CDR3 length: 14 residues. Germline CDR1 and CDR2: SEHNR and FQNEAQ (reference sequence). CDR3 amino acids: CASSVTRDSYEQYF. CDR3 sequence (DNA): TGTGCCAGCAGCGTGACCCGGGACTCCTACGAGCAGTACTTC.

CDR3 loop: CASSLNGRGNIQYF. The CDR3, as DNA: TGTGCCAGCAGCTTAAATGGCCGAGGGAACATTCAGTACTTC. The chain has TRBV7-2 and TRBJ2-4; D is perhaps TRBD2 (5 bases). Germline V gene lookup returns CDR1 SGHTA and CDR2 FQGNSA. This CDR3 has 14 amino acids. Trimming removed 2 bases from V and 7 bases from J, with 12 bases in between.

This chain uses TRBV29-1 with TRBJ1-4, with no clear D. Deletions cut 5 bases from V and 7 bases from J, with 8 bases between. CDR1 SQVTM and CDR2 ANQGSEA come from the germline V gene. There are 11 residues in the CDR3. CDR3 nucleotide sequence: TGCAGCGTTACGAGGGCTGAAAAACTGTTTTTT. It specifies CSVTRAEKLFF.